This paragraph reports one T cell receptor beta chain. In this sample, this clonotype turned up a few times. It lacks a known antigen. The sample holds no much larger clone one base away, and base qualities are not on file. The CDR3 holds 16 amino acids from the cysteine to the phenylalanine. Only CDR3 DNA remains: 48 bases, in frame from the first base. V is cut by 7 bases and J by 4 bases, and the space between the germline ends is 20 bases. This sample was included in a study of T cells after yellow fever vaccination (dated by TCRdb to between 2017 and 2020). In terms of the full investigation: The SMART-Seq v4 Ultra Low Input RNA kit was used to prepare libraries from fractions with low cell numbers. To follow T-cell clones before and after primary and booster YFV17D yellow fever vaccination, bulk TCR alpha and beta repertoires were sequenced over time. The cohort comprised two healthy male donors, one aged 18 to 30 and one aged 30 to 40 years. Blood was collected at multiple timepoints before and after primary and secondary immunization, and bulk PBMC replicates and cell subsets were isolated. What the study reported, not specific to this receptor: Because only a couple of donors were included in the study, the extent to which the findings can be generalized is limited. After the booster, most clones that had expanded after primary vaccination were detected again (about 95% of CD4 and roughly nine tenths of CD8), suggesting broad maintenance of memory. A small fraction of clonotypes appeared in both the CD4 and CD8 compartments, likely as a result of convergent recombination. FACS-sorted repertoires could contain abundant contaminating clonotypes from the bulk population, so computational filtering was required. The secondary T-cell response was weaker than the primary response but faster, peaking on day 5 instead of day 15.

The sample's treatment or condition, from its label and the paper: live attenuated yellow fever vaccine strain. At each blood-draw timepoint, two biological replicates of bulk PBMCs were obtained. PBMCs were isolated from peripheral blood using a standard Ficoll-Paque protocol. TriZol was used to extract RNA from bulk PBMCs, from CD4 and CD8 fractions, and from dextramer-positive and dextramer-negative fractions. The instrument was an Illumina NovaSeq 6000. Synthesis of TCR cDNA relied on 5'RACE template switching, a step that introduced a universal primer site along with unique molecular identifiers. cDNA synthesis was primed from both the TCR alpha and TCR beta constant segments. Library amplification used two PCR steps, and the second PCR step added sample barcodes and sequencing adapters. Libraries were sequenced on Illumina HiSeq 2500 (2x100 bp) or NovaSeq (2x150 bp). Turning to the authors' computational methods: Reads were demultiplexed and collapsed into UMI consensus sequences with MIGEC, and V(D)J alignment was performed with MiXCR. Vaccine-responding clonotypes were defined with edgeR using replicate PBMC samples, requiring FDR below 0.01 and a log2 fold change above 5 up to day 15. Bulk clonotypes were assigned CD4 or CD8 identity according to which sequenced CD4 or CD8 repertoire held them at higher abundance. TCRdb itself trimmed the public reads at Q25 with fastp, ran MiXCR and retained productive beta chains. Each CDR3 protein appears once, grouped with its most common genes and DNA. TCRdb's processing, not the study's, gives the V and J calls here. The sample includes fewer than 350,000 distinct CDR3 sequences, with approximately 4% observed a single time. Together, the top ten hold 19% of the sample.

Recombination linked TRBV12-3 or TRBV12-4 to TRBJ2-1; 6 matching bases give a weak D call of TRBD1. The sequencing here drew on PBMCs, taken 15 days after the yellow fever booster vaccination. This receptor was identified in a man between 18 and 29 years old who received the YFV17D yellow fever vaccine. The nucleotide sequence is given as TGTGCCAGCACCAGCACAGGGATCGTTGGTTACAATGAGCAGTTCTTC. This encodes CASTSTGIVGYNEQFF.